The rows below give T cell receptor beta chains drawn from one sample of a study of T cell responses to AZD1222 COVID-19 vaccine. Generated by immunoSEQ multiplex PCR, the TCRdb table keeps only in-frame clones and is missing some. The sample gives 250,000 or so clones, more than 80% of which show up once; 0.5% to 0.65% is in the top ten. This material consisted of peripheral blood, taken on day 0 of AZD1222 vaccination. These receptors were collected from an adult in good health. CDR3s include the opening cysteine and the closing phenylalanine or tryptophan. The order of the fields is V gene, J gene, CDR3 protein.

TRBV7-2	TRBJ2-3	CASSSLGAQYF
TRBV5-4	TRBJ2-4	CASSLAGGKNIQYF
TRBV5-4	TRBJ2-6	CASSLDSSGANVLTF
TRBV28	TRBJ1-2	CASSFDRGLTGGYTF
TRBV5-6	TRBJ2-4	CASSSGTGGRIQYF
TRBV28	TRBJ2-2	CASSAGPSTGELFF
TRBV11-2	TRBJ1-6	CASSLWEGATAPLHF
TRBV6-5	TRBJ1-5	CASNPPGLGGQPQHF
TRBV7-9	TRBJ2-3	CASSLRGTQYF
TRBV27	TRBJ2-3	CASSLSTGADTQYF
TRBV2	TRBJ2-1	CASNRDEAQGEQFF
TRBV7-8	TRBJ2-3	CASSLIVRSTDTQYF
TRBV11-2	TRBJ1-4	CASTRGWPNEKLFF
TRBV28	TRBJ2-7	CASTAGGDGHYEQYF
TRBV7-2	TRBJ1-2	CASSAWTVGGYTF
TRBV29-1	TRBJ2-1	CSVHRDRGHEQFF
TRBV7-9	TRBJ1-5	CASSLVDQPQHF
TRBV5-1	TRBJ2-1	CASSVSGSPHNEQFF
TRBV30	TRBJ2-2	CAWSPGTSGTGELFF
TRBV21-1	TRBJ1-1	CASSIWGCDTEAFF
TRBV2	TRBJ2-3	CASSAQGTDTQYF
TRBV7-2	TRBJ1-6	CASSTPRDRGSLNSPLHF
TRBV6-5	TRBJ2-1	CASDVGLAAYNEQFF
TRBV7-2	TRBJ1-1	CASSPGTGITEAFF
TRBV28	TRBJ1-4	CASSPPPATNEKLFF
TRBV28	TRBJ1-5	CASSLAGRINQPQHF
TRBV4-3	TRBJ1-6	CASSQNRQLGSPLHF
TRBV27	TRBJ1-4	CASSTDRNEKLFF